Presented here are 26 T cell receptor beta chains from one specimen sequenced in a study of early T cells in non-severe SARS-CoV-2 infection. A single record per CDR3 protein comes from TCRdb applying MiXCR to the 5' RACE reads. The sample consists of roughly 80,000 distinct CDR3 sequences, over 13% of them appearing once. The sample was whole blood. These receptors were obtained from an adult who was a healthcare worker with PCR-confirmed SARS-CoV-2 infection or an uninfected control (not recorded which).

The genes are TRBV9 and TRBJ2-5, with D uncertain. Germline V gene lookup returns CDR1 SGDLS and CDR2 YYNGEE. V lost 0 bases and J lost 2, with 11 bases in between. The CDR3 loop spans 15 amino acids. CDR3 protein: CASSVVGQKQETQYF. CDR3 coding DNA: TGTGCCAGCAGCGTAGTTGGGCAGAAGCAAGAGACCCAGTACTTC.

This chain connects TRBV18 to TRBJ2-2; no reliable D call. The CDR3 runs to 15 residues. Germline loops: CDR1 KGHSH, CDR2 LQKENI. Trimming stripped 3 bases from V and 7 bases from J, with 15 bases between. The CDR3 sequence is CASSPETSHIGELFF. CDR3 nucleotides: TGTGCCAGCTCACCGGAGACTTCCCATATCGGGGAGCTGTTTTTT.

V gene TRBV30 combines with J gene TRBJ2-5, with no clear D. CDR1 GTSNPN and CDR2 SVGIG come from the germline V gene (reference sequence). V lost 2 bases and J lost 9, with 13 bases in between. CDR3 size: 12 residues. The CDR3: CAWSSPGVPQYF. CDR3 coding DNA: TGTGCCTGGAGTTCGCCTGGAGTTCCCCAGTACTTC.

This clonotype was counted many times. The J gene is TRBJ2-7, the V gene TRBV28; D gene uncertain. The ends were cut back, 2 bases at V and 3 bases at J, with 5 bases in the middle. The CDR3 is 12 residues long. The germline gives CDR1 MDHEN, CDR2 SYDVKM. The CDR3 DNA sequence: TGTGCCAGCAGTTTAAAAGTCTACGAGCAGTACTTC. Translating gives CASSLKVYEQYF.

This clonotype was counted at least ten times. The chain links TRBV27 to TRBJ1-5; possible D gene TRBD1, 6 bases. Deletions cut 6 bases from V and 4 bases from J, with 16 bases between. Germline V lookup: CDR1 MNHEY, CDR2 SMNVEV (reference sequence). The length of the CDR3 is 15 residues. In DNA, the CDR3 is TGTGCCAGCAGCCCCCTTACAGGGAGTAATCAGCCCCAGCATTTT. Translation: CASSPLTGSNQPQHF.

This clonotype showed up just a few times. The V call is TRBV20-1, the J call TRBJ1-6; D call uncertain. The CDR3 spans 14 residues. The germline gives CDR1 DFQATT, CDR2 SNEGSKA (reference sequence). Trimming took off 4 bases at V and 6 bases at J, with 13 bases between the two ends. The CDR3 DNA reads as TGCAGTGCTAAGTTGTTCGATGGTAATTCACCCCTCCACTTT. It is translated as CSAKLFDGNSPLHF.

There are many counts of this clonotype. This chain joins TRBV6-2 or TRBV6-3 and TRBJ1-1; D gene uncertain. There are 12 residues in the CDR3. Looked up from germline, CDR1 is MNHEY and CDR2 is SVGEGT. Trimming took off 8 bases at V and 5 bases at J, with 12 bases between the two ends. CDR3 in DNA: TGTGCCAGCCGCCGTACGGGTACTGAAGCTTTCTTT. Protein product: CASRRTGTEAFF.

This chain uses TRBV20-1 with TRBJ2-5; 7 bases agree with TRBD2. Germline V gives CDR1 DFQATT, CDR2 SNEGSKA (reference sequence). Trimming removed 1 base from V and 1 base from J; junction bases left unmatched: 15. This CDR3 comprises 18 residues. The CDR3 DNA is TGCAGTGCTAGAGGGGGTAATGGTTTAGCGGGCCGCCAAGAGACCCAGTACTTC. Its protein is CSARGGNGLAGRQETQYF.

V usage is TRBV9 and J usage is TRBJ2-7; 12 nucleotides agree with TRBD2. V was clipped by 0 bases and J by 6 bases; unmatched bases: 7. The CDR3 length is 16 residues. Per the germline V gene, CDR1 is SGDLS and CDR2 is YYNGEE. Here the CDR3 reads CASSVGTSGGIFEQYF. The CDR3 coding sequence is TGTGCCAGCAGCGTAGGAACTAGCGGGGGGATATTCGAGCAGTACTTC.

This clonotype came up once. CDR3 protein: CSVGAGSYNEQFF. The CDR3 DNA follows: TGCAGCGTGGGGGCGGGATCCTACAATGAGCAGTTCTTC. The genes are TRBV29-1 and TRBJ2-1; tentatively, D is TRBD1 or TRBD2 (6 bases each). CDR3 size: 13 residues. Germline V CDR1 and CDR2: SQVTM, ANQGSEA. The V end lost 6 bases, the J end lost 1 base, and 10 bases lay between the germline ends.

This clonotype occurred a few times. The chain has TRBV7-8 and TRBJ2-2, with TRBD2 as a possible D gene (6 bases). This CDR3 has 17 residues. The V gene lost 1 base and the J gene lost 6 bases, with 18 bases spanning the gap. Germline CDR1 SGHVS, CDR2 FQNEAQ. The CDR3 nucleotides read TGTGCCAGCAGCTTAGGTTGGGGCAGGGAGGACGCCGGGGAGCTGTTTTTT. Translated, it gives CASSLGWGREDAGELFF.

V is TRBV6-4 and J is TRBJ1-1; D gene uncertain. Germline lookup yields CDR1 MRHNA and CDR2 SNTAGT. Trimming stripped 2 bases from V and 1 base from J, with 5 bases between. The CDR3 is made up of 13 amino acids. CDR3 coding DNA: TGTGCCAGCAGTGACAGACCGAACACTGAAGCTTTCTTT. Translated, it gives CASSDRPNTEAFF.

This clonotype was seen a few times. V gene TRBV2 combines with J gene TRBJ2-7; tentative D call: TRBD1 (7 bases). This CDR3 is built from 14 residues. Trimming took 6 bases from V and 2 from J, leaving 14 bases between them. Per the germline V gene, CDR1 is SNHLY and CDR2 is FYNNEI. The CDR3 DNA follows: TGTGCCAGCAGCCCGGCGGGACAGACCTACGAGCAGTACTTC. It translates to CASSPAGQTYEQYF.

This clonotype was recorded many times. The V call is TRBV27, the J call TRBJ1-5; 10 bases are a match to TRBD1. CDR3 length equals 16 residues. Looked up from germline, CDR1 is MNHEY and CDR2 is SMNVEV (reference sequence). V trimming: 3 bases; J trimming: 3 bases; junction bases outside the gene matches: 5. The CDR3: CASSLTGGFNNQPQHF. The CDR3 DNA reads as TGTGCCAGCAGTTTGACAGGGGGCTTTAACAATCAGCCCCAGCATTTT.

V is TRBV20-1 and J is TRBJ1-2; a weak D match, TRBD1 (5 bases). V was cut by 7 bases and J by 3 bases, with 15 bases left in between. Looked up from germline, CDR1 is DFQATT and CDR2 is SNEGSKA (reference sequence). This CDR3 is built from 13 residues. This chain's CDR3 is CSVLVGTDYGYTF. CDR3 nucleotide sequence: TGCAGTGTTCTGGTGGGGACGGACTATGGCTACACCTTC.

The chain carries TRBV11-2 and TRBJ2-7, with a weak D call TRBD2 (5 bases). Between the trimmed V and J ends, which lost 8 bases and 4 bases, there was a span of 15 bases. There are 13 residues in the CDR3. In germline, CDR1 is SGHAT, CDR2 FQNNGV. CDR3 nucleotide sequence: TGTGCCAGCCGCTCGATTCCGGGGTACGAGCAGTACTTC. This codes for CASRSIPGYEQYF.

At least ten counts were recorded for this clonotype. This chain links TRBV30 with TRBJ1-1; no clear D gene. The V gene's germline CDR1 is GTSNPN and CDR2 SVGIG (reference sequence). V was clipped by 2 bases and J by 2 bases, with 0 bases between them. This CDR3 region has 10 residues. The CDR3 sequence: CAWSNTEAFF. CDR3 DNA sequence: TGTGCCTGGAGTAACACTGAAGCTTTCTTT.

The table lists this clonotype with many counts. This chain links TRBV18 with TRBJ2-7, with D possibly matching TRBD1 (6 bases). Trimming shortened V by 5 bases and J by 2 bases, and 10 bases separated the two germline ends. Looked up from germline, CDR1 is KGHSH and CDR2 is LQKENI. The CDR3 runs 13 residues. The CDR3 coding sequence is TGTGCCAGCTCAGCAGGGGAAACCTACGAGCAGTACTTC. It yields the protein CASSAGETYEQYF.

J is TRBJ2-7 and V is TRBV20-1; 13 bases match TRBD2. Trimming removed 6 bases from V and 4 bases from J; junction bases left unmatched: 9. The CDR3 consists of 15 residues. Germline V CDR1 and CDR2: DFQATT, SNEGSKA (reference sequence). CDR3 sequence reads: CSADPGTSGTYEQYF. CDR3 coding DNA: TGCAGTGCGGACCCCGGGACTAGCGGGACGTACGAGCAGTACTTC.

The DNA for the CDR3 is TGCAGTGCTACAGGGGGCGGCTATGGCTACACCTTC. Its protein product is CSATGGGYGYTF. The chain recombines TRBV20-1 with TRBJ1-2, with 8 bases lining up with TRBD1. J lost 4 bases, V lost 4 bases, and 2 bases had no gene match. The CDR3 contains 12 residues. Per the germline V gene, CDR1 is DFQATT and CDR2 is SNEGSKA (reference sequence).

This clonotype came up many times. The CDR3 DNA is TGTGCCAGCAGCTTTTTAGGGACTAGTGTGTCCTACAATGAGCAGTTCTTC. It is translated as CASSFLGTSVSYNEQFF. This chain joins TRBV7-2 and TRBJ2-1; TRBD2 matches 8 bases. In germline, CDR1 is SGHTA, CDR2 FQGNSA. This CDR3 is 17 amino acids long. V lost 3 bases, J lost 1 base, and 8 bases stayed unmatched.

The V and J genes are TRBV29-1 and TRBJ1-2, with 9 bases fitting TRBD1. V was pared by 2 bases and J by 10 bases, with 8 bases of the junction left unmatched. The CDR3 is made up of 13 amino acids. Germline V gene data show CDR1 as SQVTM and CDR2 as ANQGSEA. The CDR3 DNA reads TGCAGCGTTGAAACGGGACAGGGTGTATTCTACACCTTC. Amino acid sequence: CSVETGQGVFYTF.

This clonotype was seen a handful of times. The chain uses TRBV9 and TRBJ2-2; D is possibly TRBD1 or TRBD2 (5 bases each). The CDR3 totals 15 residues. V lost 3 bases, J lost 1 base, and 10 bases lay in between. CDR1 SGDLS and CDR2 YYNGEE come from the germline V gene. CDR3 in amino acids: CASSGDPMNTGELFF. As DNA, the CDR3 is TGTGCCAGCAGCGGGGACCCGATGAACACCGGGGAGCTGTTTTTT.

In its sample, this clonotype was seen many times. This rearrangement joins TRBV7-6 to TRBJ2-5; 14 positions agree with TRBD2. There are 17 residues in the CDR3. Germline values: CDR1 SGHVS, CDR2 FNYEAQ. V gave up 5 bases and J gave up 3 bases; unmatched junction bases: 8. The CDR3 is CASSKRLAGGQEETQYF. In DNA, the CDR3 is TGTGCCAGCAGCAAGCGACTAGCGGGAGGGCAGGAAGAGACCCAGTACTTC.

This clonotype has just a few counts. The rearrangement uses TRBV11-3 and TRBJ1-2, with 7 bases identical to TRBD1. The CDR3 has 17 residues. Losses at the gene ends were 3 bases for V and 6 bases for J; bases not matched to a gene: 16. The V gene's germline CDR1 is SGHNT and CDR2 YENEEA. CDR3 protein: CASSFSAETGYWDGYTF. CDR3 sequence (DNA): TGTGCCAGCAGCTTTAGTGCGGAGACAGGGTACTGGGATGGCTACACCTTC.

This clonotype was recorded at least ten times. This rearrangement joins TRBV11-2 to TRBJ1-1; 8 positions match TRBD1. Germline values: CDR1 SGHAT, CDR2 FQNNGV. Trimming at V came to 4 bases and at J to 0 bases, leaving 4 bases not matched to a gene. The CDR3 is made up of 15 amino acids. The CDR3 DNA follows: TGTGCCAGCAGCTCCGGGACAGGACTGAACACTGAAGCTTTCTTT. Translation gives CASSSGTGLNTEAFF.